Listed below are T cell receptor beta chains from one sample, sequenced in a study of T cell responses to AZD1222 COVID-19 vaccine. Sequenced by immunoSEQ multiplex PCR; TCRdb stores in-frame clones only, minus some. Among 150,000 to 200,000 clones listed, approximately 94% were seen once. The source was peripheral blood, collected 28 days after the second dose of the MenACWY control vaccine. These receptors all stem from an adult who received the MenACWY meningococcal vaccine as a control. Each CDR3 is given with its conserved first and last residue. D genes are given only for firm matches. Where a row states a size, it is once, few, many or the class of an expanded clone; other rows omit it.

j_gene	d_gene	abundance	v_gene	CDR3aa	CDR3nt
TRBJ1-5	NA	NA	TRBV7-2	CASSLVGNQPQHF	TGTGCCAGCAGCTTAGTCGGCAATCAGCCCCAGCATTTT
TRBJ2-7	TRBD2	NA	TRBV9	CASSTSSGSFYEQYF	TGTGCCAGCAGCACCTCTAGCGGGAGTTTCTACGAGCAGTACTTC
TRBJ2-7	NA	NA	TRBV7-2	CASSPRGWRYEQYF	TGTGCCAGCAGCCCCCGGGGGTGGAGATACGAGCAGTACTTC
TRBJ1-2	TRBD1	NA	TRBV3-1/TRBV3-2	CASSQGRTGLAGYTF	TGTGCCAGCAGCCAAGGCCGGACAGGGCTCGCTGGCTACACCTTC
TRBJ2-1	NA	NA	TRBV4-2	CASSQDSGAHNEQFF	TGTGCCAGCAGCCAAGATAGTGGAGCGCACAATGAGCAGTTCTTC
TRBJ1-5	TRBD1	NA	TRBV7-2	CASSLEGAGGSNQPQHF	TGTGCCAGCAGCTTAGAGGGGGCCGGCGGTAGCAATCAGCCCCAGCATTTT
TRBJ2-2	NA	NA	TRBV19	CASYGGARKTGELFF	TGTGCCAGTTACGGAGGGGCACGGAAAACCGGGGAGCTGTTTTTT
TRBJ1-1	NA	NA	TRBV11-3	CASSSPPGRKNTEAFF	TGTGCCAGCAGCTCCCCCCCTGGCAGGAAGAACACTGAAGCTTTCTTT
TRBJ2-3	NA	once	TRBV19	CASSWVGARADTQYF	TGTGCCAGTAGTTGGGTGGGAGCGAGGGCAGATACGCAGTATTTT
TRBJ1-1	NA	NA	TRBV7-9	CASSLAIGSDTEAFF	TGTGCCAGCAGCTTAGCGATAGGGTCGGACACTGAAGCTTTCTTT
TRBJ2-5	TRBD2	NA	TRBV7-8	CASSSGTSGRRVTQYF	TGTGCCAGCAGCTCAGGGACTAGCGGGAGAAGGGTGACCCAGTACTTC
TRBJ1-2	NA	NA	TRBV9	CASSAPGGAVGYTF	TGTGCCAGCAGCGCACCTGGGGGGGCGGTTGGCTACACCTTC
TRBJ1-4	NA	NA	TRBV5-1	CASGVGSGEKLFF	TGCGCCAGCGGCGTAGGGAGTGGGGAAAAACTGTTTTTT
TRBJ1-2	NA	NA	TRBV30	CAWSRGYYGYTF	TGTGCCTGGAGCCGCGGTTATTATGGCTACACCTTC
TRBJ2-2	TRBD1	NA	TRBV24-1	CATSDDRGPWGTGELFF	TGTGCCACCAGTGACGACAGGGGGCCATGGGGCACCGGGGAGCTGTTTTTT
TRBJ2-2	TRBD2	NA	TRBV4-1	CASSQEATSSANTGELFF	TGCGCCAGCAGCCAAGAGGCGACTAGCAGCGCGAACACCGGGGAGCTGTTTTTT
TRBJ1-5	NA	NA	TRBV19	CASSSPVGNQPQHF	TGTGCCAGTAGTTCCCCCGTGGGAAATCAGCCCCAGCATTTT
TRBJ2-5	NA	NA	TRBV21-1	CASSKGEETQYF	TGTGCCAGCAGCAAAGGTGAGGAGACCCAGTACTTC
TRBJ1-1	NA	NA	TRBV27	CASSPTGTPNTEAFF	TGTGCCAGCAGTCCAACCGGGACACCGAACACTGAAGCTTTCTTT
TRBJ1-1	NA	NA	TRBV7-2	CASSLNRVDTEAFF	TGTGCCAGCAGCTTGAACAGGGTCGACACTGAAGCTTTCTTT
TRBJ1-5	NA	NA	TRBV6-5	CASSYSQGLGTPQHF	TGTGCCAGCAGTTACTCCCAGGGCTTGGGGACCCCCCAGCATTTT
TRBJ1-1	NA	NA	TRBV3-1/TRBV3-2	CASSGGAERTEAFF	TGTGCCAGCAGCGGGGGGGCAGAGCGAACTGAAGCTTTCTTT
TRBJ1-2	NA	NA	TRBV7-9	CASTPDGGLYGYTF	TGTGCCAGCACCCCTGATGGGGGACTCTATGGCTACACCTTC
TRBJ1-4	NA	once	TRBV7-3	CASSLTRQYNEKLFF	TGTGCCAGCAGCTTAACGAGACAATATAATGAAAAACTGTTTTTT
TRBJ2-3	NA	NA	TRBV7-3	CASSAFIGADTQYF	TGTGCCAGCTCAGCTTTCATCGGGGCAGATACGCAGTATTTT
TRBJ1-1	TRBD1	NA	TRBV7-9	CASSPRTGRRENTEAFF	TGTGCCAGCAGCCCCCGGACAGGCCGCCGAGAGAACACTGAAGCTTTCTTT
TRBJ2-7	NA	NA	TRBV27	CASKEGSRYEQYF	TGTGCCAGCAAGGAGGGTAGTCGGTACGAGCAGTACTTC
TRBJ2-5	NA	NA	TRBV14	CASSLQPVGGRETQYF	TGTGCCAGCAGCCTTCAACCGGTAGGGGGAAGGGAGACCCAGTACTTC
TRBJ2-3	NA	NA	TRBV5-6	CASSLDNLGTQYF	TGTGCCAGCAGCTTGGACAACTTGGGTACGCAGTATTTT
TRBJ1-2	NA	NA	TRBV29-1	CSVGASAGPNYGYTF	TGCAGCGTTGGAGCATCCGCAGGCCCCAACTATGGCTACACCTTC
TRBJ1-1	NA	NA	TRBV7-8	CASSRFMNTEAFF	TGTGCCAGCAGCCGGTTCATGAACACTGAAGCTTTCTTT
TRBJ1-2	NA	NA	TRBV11-2	CASSLSWRGGYTF	TGTGCCAGCAGCTTATCCTGGCGAGGTGGCTACACCTTC
TRBJ1-1	NA	NA	TRBV2	CASSVDWNTEAFF	TGTGCCAGCAGTGTAGACTGGAACACTGAAGCTTTCTTT
TRBJ2-3	TRBD2	NA	TRBV3-1/TRBV3-2	CASSLRLAGGEDTQYF	TGTGCCAGCAGCCTCCGACTAGCGGGAGGGGAAGATACGCAGTATTTT
TRBJ1-4	NA	NA	TRBV7-9	CASSLVDEKLFF	TGTGCCAGCAGCTTGGTAGACGAAAAACTGTTTTTT
TRBJ2-3	TRBD2	NA	TRBV19	CASSIGRTSGTPDTQYF	TGTGCCAGTAGTATTGGGAGGACTAGCGGGACCCCAGATACGCAGTATTTT
TRBJ1-2	NA	NA	TRBV5-1	CASSFDRLNYGYTF	TGCGCCAGCAGCTTCGACAGATTGAACTATGGCTACACCTTC
TRBJ2-1	NA	once	TRBV9	CASSPQGNEQFF	TGTGCCAGCAGCCCCCAGGGCAATGAGCAGTTCTTC
TRBJ1-2	NA	NA	TRBV20-1	CSAPTGHGYTF	TGCAGTGCTCCCACCGGGCACGGCTACACCTTC
TRBJ1-1	NA	NA	TRBV7-9	CASSLGGLFLSMNTEAFF	TGTGCCAGCAGCTTAGGGGGACTTTTCCTCTCGATGAACACTGAAGCTTTCTTT
TRBJ1-1	NA	NA	TRBV6-5	CASSLDPNTEAFF	TGTGCCAGCAGTTTGGATCCGAACACTGAAGCTTTCTTT
TRBJ1-1	NA	NA	TRBV7-8	CASSLVGAEAFF	TGTGCCAGCAGCTTAGTCGGGGCTGAAGCTTTCTTT
TRBJ2-5	NA	NA	TRBV7-7	CASSRTGIRQETQYF	TGTGCTAGCAGCCGAACAGGGATTAGGCAAGAGACCCAGTACTTC
TRBJ2-3	TRBD1	NA	TRBV7-3	CASSLPGTGKDTQYF	TGTGCCAGCAGCTTACCCGGGACAGGGAAAGATACGCAGTATTTT
TRBJ2-5	TRBD2	NA	TRBV11-2	CASSFLLAAKETQYF	TGTGCCAGCAGCTTCCTCCTAGCGGCAAAAGAGACCCAGTACTTC
TRBJ1-4	NA	NA	TRBV7-2	CASSLRWGNEKLFF	TGTGCCAGCAGCCTCCGATGGGGAAACGAAAAACTGTTTTTT
TRBJ2-7	TRBD2	NA	TRBV7-2	CASSFLAGGPPLEQYF	TGTGCCAGCAGCTTCCTAGCGGGAGGGCCCCCCCTTGAGCAGTACTTC
TRBJ2-2	NA	once	TRBV15	CATSRDGVLMGELFF	TGTGCCACCAGCAGAGATGGGGTCTTGATGGGGGAGCTGTTTTTT
TRBJ2-2	TRBD1	NA	TRBV29-1	CSVEDQVRTGRSAGELFF	TGCAGCGTTGAAGATCAGGTCCGGACAGGGAGGTCCGCCGGGGAGCTGTTTTTT
TRBJ2-1	TRBD2	NA	TRBV19	CASSTTSGAWDEQFF	TGTGCCAGTAGTACAACTAGCGGGGCGTGGGATGAGCAGTTCTTC
TRBJ2-5	NA	NA	TRBV28	CASRRGAGQETQYF	TGTGCCAGCCGCCGGGGGGCAGGGCAAGAGACCCAGTACTTC
TRBJ1-4	TRBD1	NA	TRBV2	CASLNFGTGANEKLFF	TGTGCCAGCCTGAATTTCGGGACAGGGGCAAATGAAAAACTGTTTTTT
TRBJ2-2	NA	NA	TRBV3-1/TRBV3-2	CASSQTLSGELFF	TGTGCCAGCAGCCAAACATTGAGTGGGGAGCTGTTTTTT
TRBJ1-1	NA	NA	TRBV30	CAWRRNTEAFF	TGTGCCTGGAGGCGGAACACTGAAGCTTTCTTT